The entry that follows covers one T cell receptor (beta chain) sequence. Its antigen remains unknown. This sample stems from a study of T cell responses to AZD1222 COVID-19 vaccine. Findings and caveats of the study: Among spike-specific TCRs, nearly half reportedly target unmutated variant regions. In all cases, repertoires were sampled only after the peak T cell response.

The CDR3 totals 15 residues. V lost 6 bases to trimming and J lost 0 bases; unmatched junction nucleotides: 6. Germline CDR1 SGHRS, CDR2 YFSETQ. Measured with immunoSEQ multiplex PCR; TCRdb has only the in-frame clones, and not every one. The sample has about 140,000 clones, about 93% seen once. This sample comprised peripheral blood, obtained on day 0 of AZD1222 vaccination. The V gene is TRBV5-1, the J gene TRBJ2-1; 7 bases match TRBD2. This clonotype was obtained from an adult in good health. Written as DNA, the CDR3 is TGCGCCAGCAACAGACGGGGGGTCTCCTACAATGAGCAGTTCTTC. It specifies CASNRRGVSYNEQFF.